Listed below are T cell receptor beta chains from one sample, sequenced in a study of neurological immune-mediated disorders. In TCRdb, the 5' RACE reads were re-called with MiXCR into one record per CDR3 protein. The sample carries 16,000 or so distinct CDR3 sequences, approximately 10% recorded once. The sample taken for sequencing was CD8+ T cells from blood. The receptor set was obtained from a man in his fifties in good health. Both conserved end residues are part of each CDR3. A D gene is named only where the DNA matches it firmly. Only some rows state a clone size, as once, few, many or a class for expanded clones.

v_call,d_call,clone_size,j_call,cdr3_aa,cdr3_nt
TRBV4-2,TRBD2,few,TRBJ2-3,CASNPFAGGTDTQYF,TGTGCCAGCAACCCGTTCGCGGGAGGGACAGATACGCAGTATTTT
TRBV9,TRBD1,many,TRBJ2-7,CASSGDRGYEQYF,TGTGCCAGCAGCGGGGACAGGGGCTACGAGCAGTACTTC
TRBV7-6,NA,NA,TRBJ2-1,CASSLPGGFNEQFF,TGTGCCAGCAGCTTACCCGGGGGCTTTAATGAGCAGTTCTTC
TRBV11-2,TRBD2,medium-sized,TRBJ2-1,CASSLDLGLAGYNEQFF,TGTGCCAGCAGCTTAGATTTGGGACTAGCGGGATACAATGAGCAGTTCTTC
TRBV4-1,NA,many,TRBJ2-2,CASSQDPSGTGELFF,TGCGCCAGCAGCCAAGACCCTTCGGGCACCGGGGAGCTGTTTTTT
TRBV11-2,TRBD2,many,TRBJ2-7,CASSPTSAISYEQYF,TGTGCCAGCAGCCCCACTAGCGCTATCTCCTACGAGCAGTACTTC
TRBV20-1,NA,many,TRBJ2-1,CSARDDTYNEQFF,TGCAGTGCTAGAGATGATACTTACAATGAGCAGTTCTTC
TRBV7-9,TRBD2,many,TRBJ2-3,CASSFVSGSTDTQYF,TGTGCCAGCAGCTTTGTTAGCGGGAGCACAGATACGCAGTATTTT
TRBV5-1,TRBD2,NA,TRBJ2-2,CASRGLADTWELFF,TGCGCCAGCAGGGGACTAGCGGACACCTGGGAGTTGTTTTTT
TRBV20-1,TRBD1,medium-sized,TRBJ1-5,CSAQWDRGGNQPQHF,TGCAGTGCCCAGTGGGACAGGGGCGGCAATCAGCCCCAGCATTTT
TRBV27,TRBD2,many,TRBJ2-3,CASNLAGGADTQYF,TGTGCCAGCAACCTAGCGGGAGGGGCTGATACGCAGTATTTT
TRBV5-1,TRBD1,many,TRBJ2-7,CASSLVDRGYEQYF,TGCGCCAGCAGCTTGGTGGACAGGGGATACGAGCAGTACTTC
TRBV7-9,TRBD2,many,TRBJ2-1,CASSSSLAGERNEQFF,TGTGCCAGCAGCTCCTCTCTAGCGGGAGAGAGGAATGAGCAGTTCTTC
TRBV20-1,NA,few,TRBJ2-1,CSAPDQVQVQFF,TGCAGTGCCCCCGATCAGGTACAGGTCCAGTTCTTC
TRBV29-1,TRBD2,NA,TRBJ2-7,CSVGGTSVYEQYF,TGCAGCGTTGGTGGGACTAGCGTTTACGAGCAGTACTTC
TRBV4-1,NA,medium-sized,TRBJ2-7,CASSQETSSYEQYF,TGCGCCAGCAGCCAAGAAACGAGCAGCTACGAGCAGTACTTC
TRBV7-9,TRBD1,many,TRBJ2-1,CASSPRDRVYNEQFF,TGTGCCAGCAGCCCCCGGGACAGAGTTTACAATGAGCAGTTCTTC
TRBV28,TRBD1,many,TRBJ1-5,CASSLPGGGQPQHF,TGTGCCAGCAGTTTGCCAGGGGGGGGACAGCCCCAGCATTTT
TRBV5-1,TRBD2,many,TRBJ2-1,CASSLVPGTSLYNEQFF,TGCGCCAGCAGCTTGGTCCCCGGGACTAGCCTTTACAATGAGCAGTTCTTC